Included here is one T cell receptor beta chain sequence, with context. Its antigen is currently unknown. Unique molecular identifiers featured in how the TCRbeta library was prepared. TCRdb recomputed calls from the PCR reads with MiXCR, one row per CDR3 protein. The sample comprises roughly 490,000 distinct CDR3 sequences, over 9.5% of which are singletons, and about 14% rests with the top ten. The data were obtained in a study of T-cell reconstitution after alpha-beta-depleted transplantation in children. Study-level findings and limits: About two months after transplant, alpha-beta T cells reportedly came from several hundred expanded graft clones. One year after transplant, T-cell counts and diversity came mostly from newly produced T cells. Diversity of TCRbeta at day 60 was high in some patients, arising from surviving recipient T cells and thymic progenitors.

The receptor was derived from a female patient between 2 and 15 years old who had a stem cell transplant for aplastic anemia, so the T cells may come from the graft donor. Sequences were derived from PBMCs, mostly from graft donor cells, sampled 180 days after TCRalphabeta/CD19-depleted stem cell transplant.

The CDR3: CASSLRAGGRRRNEQFF. CDR3 DNA sequence: TGTGCCAGCAGTTTACGGGCGGGGGGGAGGAGGCGCAATGAGCAGTTCTTC. The V gene is TRBV28, the J gene TRBJ2-1, with 9 nucleotides matching TRBD2. CDR3 length: 17 amino acids. Trimming at V came to 2 bases and at J to 6 bases, leaving 11 bases not matched to a gene. Germline loops: CDR1 MDHEN, CDR2 SYDVKM.